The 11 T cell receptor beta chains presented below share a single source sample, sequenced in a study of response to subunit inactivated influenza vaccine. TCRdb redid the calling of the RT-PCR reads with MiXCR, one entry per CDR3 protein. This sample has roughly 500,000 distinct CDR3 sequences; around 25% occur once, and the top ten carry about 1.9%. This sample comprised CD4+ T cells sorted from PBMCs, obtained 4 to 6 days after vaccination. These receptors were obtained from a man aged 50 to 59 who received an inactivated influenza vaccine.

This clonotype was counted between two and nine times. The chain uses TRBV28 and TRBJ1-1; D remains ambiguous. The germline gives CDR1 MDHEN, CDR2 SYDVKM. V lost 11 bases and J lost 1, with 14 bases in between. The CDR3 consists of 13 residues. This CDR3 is CARSRTQNTEAFF. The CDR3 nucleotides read TGTGCCCGATCCAGAACGCAGAACACTGAAGCTTTCTTT.

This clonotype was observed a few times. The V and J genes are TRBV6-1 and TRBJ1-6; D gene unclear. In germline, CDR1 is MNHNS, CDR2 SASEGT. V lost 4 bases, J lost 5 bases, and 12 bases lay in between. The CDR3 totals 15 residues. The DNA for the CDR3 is TGTGCCAGCAGTGCCCCCCTTGGGGATAATTCACCCCTCCACTTT. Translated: CASSAPLGDNSPLHF.

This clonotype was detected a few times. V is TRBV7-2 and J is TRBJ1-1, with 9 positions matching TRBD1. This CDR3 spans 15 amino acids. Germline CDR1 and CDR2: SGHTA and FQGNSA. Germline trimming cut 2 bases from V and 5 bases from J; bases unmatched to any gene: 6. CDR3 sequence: CASSLTGGVRTEAFF. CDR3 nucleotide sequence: TGTGCCAGCAGCTTAACAGGGGGCGTTCGGACTGAAGCTTTCTTT.

CDR3 nucleotides: TGTGCCAGCAGCTTATCGCCTAGCGGGGGGTCTCTCGAGCAGTACTTC. Amino acid sequence: CASSLSPSGGSLEQYF. The chain uses TRBV7-2 and TRBJ2-7; 11 bases line up with TRBD2. V lost 2 bases to trimming and J lost 6 bases; unmatched junction nucleotides: 9. Germline V gene lookup returns CDR1 SGHTA and CDR2 FQGNSA. The CDR3 runs to 16 residues.

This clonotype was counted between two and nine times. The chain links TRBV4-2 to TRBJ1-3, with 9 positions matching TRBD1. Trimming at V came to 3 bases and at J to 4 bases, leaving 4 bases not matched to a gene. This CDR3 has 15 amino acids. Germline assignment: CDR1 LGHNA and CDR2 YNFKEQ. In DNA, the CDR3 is TGTGCCAGCAGCCAGGGACAGGGACCAGGAAACACCATATATTTT. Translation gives CASSQGQGPGNTIYF.

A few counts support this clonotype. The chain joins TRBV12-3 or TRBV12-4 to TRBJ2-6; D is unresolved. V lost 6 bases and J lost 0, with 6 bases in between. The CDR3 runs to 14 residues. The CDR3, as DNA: TGTGCCAGCAGGATACGCTCTGGGGCCAACGTCCTGACTTTC. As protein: CASRIRSGANVLTF.

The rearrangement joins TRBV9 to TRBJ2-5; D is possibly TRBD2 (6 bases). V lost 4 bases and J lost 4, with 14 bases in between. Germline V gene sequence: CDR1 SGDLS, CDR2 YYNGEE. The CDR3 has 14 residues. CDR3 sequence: CASSPTASAETQYF. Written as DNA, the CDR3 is TGTGCCAGCAGCCCGACGGCTAGCGCAGAGACCCAGTACTTC.

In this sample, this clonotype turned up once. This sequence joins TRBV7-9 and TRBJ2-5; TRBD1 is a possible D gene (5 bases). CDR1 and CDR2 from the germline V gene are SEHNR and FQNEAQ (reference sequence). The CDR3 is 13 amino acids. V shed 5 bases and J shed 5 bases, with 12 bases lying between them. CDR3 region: CASSQPAGETQYF. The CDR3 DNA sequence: TGTGCCAGCAGCCAACCGGCAGGGGAGACCCAGTACTTC.

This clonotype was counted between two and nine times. CDR3 DNA sequence: TGTGCCAGCAACCTTGGACACAGGGGGGGGCAGTACTTC. It is translated as CASNLGHRGGQYF. This chain joins TRBV5-6 and TRBJ2-7, with D possibly TRBD1 on 8 matching bases. The CDR3 is 13 amino acids. Trimming removed 6 bases at V and 9 bases at J, with 19 bases between. Germline CDR1 SGHDT, CDR2 YYEEEE. Full variable domain (missing parts from reference TRBV5-6 and TRBJ2-7): DAGVTQSPTHLIKTRGQQVTLRCSPKSGHDTVSWYQQALGQGPQFIFQYYEEEERQRGNFPDRFSGHQFPNYSSELNVNALLLGDSALYLCASNLGHRGGQYFGPGTRLTVT.

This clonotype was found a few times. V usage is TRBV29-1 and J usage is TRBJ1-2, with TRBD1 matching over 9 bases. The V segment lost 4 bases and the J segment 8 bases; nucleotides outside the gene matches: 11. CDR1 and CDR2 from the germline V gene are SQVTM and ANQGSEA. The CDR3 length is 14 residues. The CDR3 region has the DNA TGCAGCGTTGCCGGGACAGGGAGGTTGGAGGGCTACACCTTC. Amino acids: CSVAGTGRLEGYTF.

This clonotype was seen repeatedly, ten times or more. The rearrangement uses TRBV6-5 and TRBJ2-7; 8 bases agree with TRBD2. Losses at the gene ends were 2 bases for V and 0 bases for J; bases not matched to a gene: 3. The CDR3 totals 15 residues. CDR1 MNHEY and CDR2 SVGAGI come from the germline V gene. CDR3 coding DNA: TGTGCCAGCAGTTACACGAGCGGGAGCTCCTACGAGCAGTACTTC. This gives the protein CASSYTSGSSYEQYF.